The present TCR beta chain was sequenced within a study of technical replicates of blood from a handful of donors. The sample holds one count of this clone. This table comes from immunoSEQ multiplex PCR, and its TCRdb copy is limited to in-frame clones, with some not included. The sample holds 100,000 or so clones, roughly 96% seen once. The length of the CDR3 is 15 residues. The V end was cut by 5 bases, the J end by 4 bases, with 15 bases between. CDR1 and CDR2 from the germline V gene are SEHNR and FQNEAQ (reference sequence). The source is a human donor in good health. The V and J genes are TRBV7-9 and TRBJ1-5, with a possible D match to TRBD1 (5 bases). Sequencing was carried out using T cells isolated from PBMCs. CDR3 amino acids: CASSPRLGGNQPQHF. CDR3 DNA: TGTGCCAGCAGCCCCAGACTTGGGGGGAATCAGCCCCAGCATTTT.